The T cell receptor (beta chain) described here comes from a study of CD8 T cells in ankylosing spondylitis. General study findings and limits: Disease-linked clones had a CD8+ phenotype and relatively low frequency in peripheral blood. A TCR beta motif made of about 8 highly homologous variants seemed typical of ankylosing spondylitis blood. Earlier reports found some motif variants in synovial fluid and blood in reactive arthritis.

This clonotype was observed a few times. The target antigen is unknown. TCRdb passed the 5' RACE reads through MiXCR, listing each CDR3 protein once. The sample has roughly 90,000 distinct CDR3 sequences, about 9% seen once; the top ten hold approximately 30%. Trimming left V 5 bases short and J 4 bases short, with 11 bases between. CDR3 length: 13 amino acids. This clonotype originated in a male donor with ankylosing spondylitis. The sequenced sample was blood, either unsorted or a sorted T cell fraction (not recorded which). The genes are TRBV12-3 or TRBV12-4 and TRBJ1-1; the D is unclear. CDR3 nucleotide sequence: TGTGCCAGCAGTCCTCCGGATTTCACTGAAGCTTTCTTT. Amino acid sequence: CASSPPDFTEAFF.